These T cell receptor beta chains were read from a single sample in a study of vaccination and CD4 T cells after COVID-19. TCRdb called the PCR reads again in MiXCR, with one record for every CDR3 protein. The sample consists of approximately 7,000 distinct CDR3 sequences, about 53% of them appearing once. These TCRs are of unknown antigen specificity. Input material: CD4+ T cells from blood, cultured in vitro. These receptor sequences come from a human donor in good health. Each CDR3 is given with its conserved first and last residue. Each record gives: D gene, J gene, clone size, V gene, CDR3 protein, CDR3 DNA. The D gene is left open where the match is weak. Expanded clones are given a class, and other clones once, few, many or no size at all.

TRBD2 TRBJ2-1 . TRBV20-1 CSARKRRTSGPSYNEQFF TGCAGTGCTAGAAAGAGGAGGACTAGCGGGCCCTCCTACAATGAGCAGTTCTTC
. TRBJ1-2 . TRBV20-1 CSARGERGSSYGYTF TGCAGTGCTAGAGGGGAACGGGGGAGCAGCTATGGCTACACCTTC
. TRBJ2-2 . TRBV6-1 CASNVVSNTGELFF TGTGCCAGCAACGTAGTTTCGAACACCGGGGAGCTGTTTTTT
. TRBJ1-2 . TRBV20-1 CSASERAPGYGYTF TGCAGTGCTAGTGAAAGGGCGCCCGGCTATGGCTACACCTTC
. TRBJ2-7 medium-sized TRBV7-9 CASSASAAGGEQYF TGTGCCAGCAGCGCCTCGGCGGCCGGTGGGGAGCAGTACTTC
TRBD1 TRBJ1-1 . TRBV27 CASSPRGTGLNTEAFF TGTGCCAGCAGTCCAAGGGGGACAGGGCTGAACACTGAAGCTTTCTTT
TRBD1 TRBJ1-5 few TRBV27 CASSLAPGQGRQPQHF TGTGCCAGCAGTTTAGCCCCGGGACAGGGGAGGCAGCCCCAGCATTTT
TRBD1 TRBJ1-1 . TRBV24-1 CATTSDRGGTEAFF TGTGCCACCACAAGCGACAGGGGGGGGACTGAAGCTTTCTTT
TRBD1 TRBJ1-2 . TRBV28 CASSLYRGDYGYTF TGTGCCAGCAGTTTATACAGGGGGGACTATGGCTACACCTTC
. TRBJ1-1 few TRBV7-6 CASSAVTVRGTEAFF TGTGCCAGCAGCGCCGTTACGGTGAGGGGCACTGAAGCTTTCTTT
. TRBJ1-1 few TRBV7-2 CASSTFAEAFF TGTGCCAGCAGCACGTTCGCTGAAGCTTTCTTT
. TRBJ2-3 . TRBV2 CASSEDTDTQYF TGTGCCAGCAGTGAAGACACAGATACGCAGTATTTT
. TRBJ1-1 . TRBV11-2 CASSSVRKNTEAFF TGTGCCAGCAGCTCGGTACGGAAGAACACTGAAGCTTTCTTT
TRBD1 TRBJ1-1 . TRBV6-2/TRBV6-3 CASSPTGGSTEAFF TGTGCCAGCAGCCCGACAGGGGGATCGACTGAAGCTTTCTTT
. TRBJ2-5 few TRBV7-2 CASSLGAHQETQYF TGTGCCAGCAGCTTAGGAGCGCACCAAGAGACCCAGTACTTC
. TRBJ1-2 . TRBV2 CASSGGYVDYGYTF TGTGCCAGCAGTGGAGGGTATGTTGACTATGGCTACACCTTC
TRBD1 TRBJ1-6 . TRBV19 CASSLRRGQGDGPLHF TGTGCCAGTAGTCTACGTCGGGGACAGGGGGACGGACCCCTCCACTTT
. TRBJ1-3 . TRBV24-1 CATGLGNTIYF TGTGCCACCGGGCTCGGAAACACCATATATTTT
TRBD1 TRBJ1-2 few TRBV7-2 CASSLTTGNYGYTF TGTGCCAGCAGCCTTACGACAGGGAACTATGGCTACACCTTC
TRBD2 TRBJ2-1 . TRBV6-5 CASSYVGLGSGNEQFF TGTGCCAGCAGTTACGTGGGACTAGGTAGCGGAAATGAGCAGTTCTTC
. TRBJ1-3 few TRBV7-9 CASSPREGSGNTIYF TGTGCCAGCAGCCCGAGGGAGGGCTCTGGAAACACCATATATTTT
TRBD1 TRBJ2-3 . TRBV19 CASTRDRSTDTQYF TGTGCCAGTACCCGGGACAGGAGCACAGATACGCAGTATTTT
. TRBJ1-5 . TRBV20-1 CSASLTGNGNQPQHF TGCAGTGCTAGTCTAACAGGGAATGGCAATCAGCCCCAGCATTTT
TRBD1 TRBJ2-5 . TRBV6-1 CASKERDRGLGNGETQYF TGTGCCAGCAAGGAACGGGACAGGGGCCTGGGCAATGGAGAGACCCAGTACTTC
. TRBJ1-5 . TRBV20-1 CSARDPFSPGEGFHQPQHF TGCAGTGCTAGAGATCCGTTCAGCCCGGGGGAGGGTTTCCATCAGCCCCAGCATTTT
. TRBJ1-1 . TRBV20-1 CSARAGGGATFF TGCAGTGCTAGAGCCGGTGGGGGGGCGACTTTCTTT